This TCR beta chain was captured by sequencing in a study of T cell responses to AZD1222 COVID-19 vaccine. Overall study findings and caveats: Most donors were white British and more were female, and clonal diversity was possibly underestimated.

The data were produced by immunoSEQ multiplex PCR, yet TCRdb's version contains in-frame clones alone and is incomplete. The sample records about 55,000 clones, over 70% being singletons. Researchers grouped second doses given at about 4 or about 12 weeks into one pool. A remark on this clone: Its antigen is as yet unknown.

The input for sequencing was peripheral blood, taken 28 days after the second AZD1222 dose. This TCR was recovered from an adult who received the AZD1222 COVID-19 vaccine.

The CDR3 sequence: CASSVVRSANYGYTF. The CDR3 bases are TGTGCCAGCAGTGTAGTCAGGTCAGCTAACTATGGCTACACCTTC. The genes are TRBV2 and TRBJ1-2, with D hard to call. Germline CDR1 reads SNHLY; CDR2 reads FYNNEI. V was cut by 4 bases and J by 0 bases, with 12 bases left in between. This CDR3 comprises 15 residues.